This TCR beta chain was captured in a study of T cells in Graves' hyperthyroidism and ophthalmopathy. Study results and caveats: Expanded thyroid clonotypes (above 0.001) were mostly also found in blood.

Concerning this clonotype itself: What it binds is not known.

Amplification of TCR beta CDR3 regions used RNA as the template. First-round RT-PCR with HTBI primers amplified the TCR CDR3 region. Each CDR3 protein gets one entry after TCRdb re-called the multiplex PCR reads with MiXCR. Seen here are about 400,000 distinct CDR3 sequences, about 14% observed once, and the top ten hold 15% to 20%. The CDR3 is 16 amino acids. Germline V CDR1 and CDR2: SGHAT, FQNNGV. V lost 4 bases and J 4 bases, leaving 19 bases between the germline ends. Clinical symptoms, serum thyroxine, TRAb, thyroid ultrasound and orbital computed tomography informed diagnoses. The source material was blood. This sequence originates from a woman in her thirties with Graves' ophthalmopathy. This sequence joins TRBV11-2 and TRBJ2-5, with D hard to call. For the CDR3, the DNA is TGTGCCAGCAGCTCGACCCCCGGTGGGGTGGGAGAGACCCAGTACTTC. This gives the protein CASSSTPGGVGETQYF.